Only a few counts were recorded for the clone carrying this T cell receptor (beta chain). Antigen: not known. The data stem from a study of T cells after yellow fever vaccination. Findings and limits, study-wide: Abundant clonotypes from the bulk population could get into FACS-sorted repertoires as contaminants.

Per germline, CDR1 MNHNS and CDR2 SASEGT. The CDR3 has 14 amino acids. Germline trimming cut 7 bases from V and 3 bases from J; bases unmatched to any gene: 5. TCRdb reprocessed the 5' RACE reads via MiXCR and lists one record per CDR3 protein. The table has some 670,000 distinct CDR3 sequences, 9% to 15% seen once. The rearrangement links TRBV6-1 to TRBJ2-3; 9 positions match TRBD2. The source is a man aged 25-45 years who received the YFV17D yellow fever vaccine. This material consisted of PBMCs, taken on the day of the yellow fever booster vaccination. The CDR3 nucleotides are TGTGCCAGCAATAGCGGGAGTGAAACAGATACGCAGTATTTT. Translation: CASNSGSETDTQYF.